A single sample gave rise to the 10 T cell receptor beta chains below, sequenced in a study of OX40 agonist ivuxolimab in advanced cancers. The table came from immunoSEQ multiplex PCR; TCRdb's copy has only in-frame clones and leaves some out. This sample carries some 71,000 clones, around 93% of them seen once, and the ten largest clones take 13% to 15%. Sample: CD4+ or CD8+ T cells sorted from blood, taken in a trial of the OX40 agonist ivuxolimab. The receptors were sampled from an adult with an advanced solid tumor such as melanoma, head and neck, liver or kidney cancer.

The chain is built from TRBV11-2 and TRBJ1-2; 10 bases line up with TRBD1. V trimming: 0 bases; J trimming: 5 bases; junction bases outside the gene matches: 6. This CDR3 contains 16 residues. The germline gives CDR1 SGHAT, CDR2 FQNNGV. The CDR3 here is CASSLDPGQGRYGYTF. Here the CDR3 DNA reads TGTGCCAGCAGCTTAGATCCGGGACAGGGGAGGTATGGCTACACCTTC.

This chain joins TRBV2 and TRBJ2-5, with 10 bases that match TRBD2. Germline V CDR1 and CDR2: SNHLY, FYNNEI. The CDR3 spans 15 residues. V lost 9 bases, J lost 2 bases, and 9 bases stayed unmatched. The CDR3 protein is CARSARTSGQETQYF. CDR3 coding DNA: TGTGCCAGGTCTGCTAGGACTAGCGGTCAAGAGACCCAGTACTTC.

The J gene is TRBJ2-3, the V gene TRBV25-1; TRBD2 agrees at 10 bases. Germline loops: CDR1 MGHDK, CDR2 SYGVNS. This CDR3 region has 16 residues. V was clipped by 0 bases and J by 6 bases; unmatched bases: 6. The CDR3 nucleotides read TGTGCCAGCAGTGAATATGCTAGCGGGAGAGCGGATACGCAGTATTTT. Translation gives CASSEYASGRADTQYF.

The J gene is TRBJ2-1, the V gene TRBV14; weak D call: TRBD2 (6 bases). Germline V CDR1 and CDR2: SGHDN, FVKESK. The V end lost 7 bases, the J end lost 5 bases, and 12 bases lay between the germline ends. This CDR3 comprises 13 residues. CDR3 amino acids: CASTRRANNEQFF. The CDR3 nucleotides are TGTGCCAGCACCCGGAGGGCCAACAATGAGCAGTTCTTC.

The J gene is TRBJ2-1, the V gene TRBV29-1, with 9 bases that match TRBD2. Germline loops: CDR1 SQVTM, CDR2 ANQGSEA. The CDR3 is 14 residues long. Trimming took 6 bases from V and 8 from J; bases not matched to a gene: 11. The DNA of the CDR3 is TGCAGCGTCGATAGCGGGAGAGCCCCCGATGAGCAGTTCTTC. This gives the protein CSVDSGRAPDEQFF.

This chain joins TRBV6-5 and TRBJ2-7, with TRBD2 matching over 10 bases. Germline lookup yields CDR1 MNHEY and CDR2 SVGAGI. This CDR3 has 13 amino acids. The V gene end was trimmed by 6 bases and the J gene end by 5 bases; junction bases not matched to a gene: 4. The CDR3 region is CASRSGLAHEQYF. As DNA, the CDR3 is TGTGCCAGCAGATCGGGACTAGCGCACGAGCAGTACTTC.

The chain uses TRBV16 and TRBJ2-2; 7 bases are a match to TRBD2. The CDR3 loop spans 14 amino acids. Germline CDR1 is KGHSY and CDR2 is FQNENV. V shed 4 bases and J 5 bases; nucleotides not matched to a gene: 4. CDR3 DNA: TGTGCCAGCAGCCTGAGCGGGATGACCGGGGAGCTGTTTTTT. This encodes CASSLSGMTGELFF.

J is TRBJ2-7 and V is TRBV9; D is undetermined. Germline V gene sequence: CDR1 SGDLS, CDR2 YYNGEE. The CDR3 runs 13 residues. Trimming took off 0 bases at V and 6 bases at J, with 10 bases between the two ends. The CDR3 bases are TGTGCCAGCAGCGTAGGCGACTGGGGCGAGCAGTACTTC. Translating gives CASSVGDWGEQYF.

The V call is TRBV7-9, the J call TRBJ2-4; D remains unclear. Between the trimmed V and J ends, which lost 5 bases and 5 bases, there was a span of 10 bases. The CDR3 has 13 residues. Germline assignment: CDR1 SEHNR and CDR2 FQNEAQ (reference sequence). The CDR3 DNA sequence: TGTGCCAGCAGCGCGCCGACTGAAAACATTCAGTACTTC. Its translation is CASSAPTENIQYF.

J is TRBJ1-1 and V is TRBV6-5; 7 bases are shared with TRBD1. CDR1 MNHEY and CDR2 SVGAGI come from the germline V gene. The CDR3 runs 15 residues. After removal of 0 bases from V and 5 bases from J, the junction contained 6 bases not matched to a gene. The CDR3: CASSYSRQGGTEAFF. For the CDR3, the DNA is TGTGCCAGCAGTTACTCCCGACAGGGAGGGACTGAAGCTTTCTTT.